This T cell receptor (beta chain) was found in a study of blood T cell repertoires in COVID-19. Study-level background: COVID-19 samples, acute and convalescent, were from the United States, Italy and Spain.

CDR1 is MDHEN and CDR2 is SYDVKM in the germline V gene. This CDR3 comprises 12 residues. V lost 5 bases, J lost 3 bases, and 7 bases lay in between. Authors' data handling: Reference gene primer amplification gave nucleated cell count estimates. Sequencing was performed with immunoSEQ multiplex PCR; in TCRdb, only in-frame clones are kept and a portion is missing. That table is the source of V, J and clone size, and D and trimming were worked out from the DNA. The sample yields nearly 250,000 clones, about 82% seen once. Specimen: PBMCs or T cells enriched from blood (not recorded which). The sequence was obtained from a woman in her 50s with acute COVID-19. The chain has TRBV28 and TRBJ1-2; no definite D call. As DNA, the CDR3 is TGTGCCAGCAGTCTACGGGACTATGGCTACACCTTC. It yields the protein CASSLRDYGYTF.